Below are 16 T cell receptor beta chains sequenced from a single sample in a study. TCRdb reprocessed the 5' RACE reads via MiXCR and lists one record per CDR3 protein. The data show just under 65,000 distinct CDR3 sequences, with approximately 23% seen just once and 2.5% to 3.5% held by the top ten. Sequenced material: memory CD4+ T cells sorted from a lymph node. Noted subset: memory CD4+ T cells, CD4+CD45RO+CD25-. All receptors come from a female donor with breast cancer.

The sample holds many counts of this clonotype. V and J are TRBV7-2 and TRBJ2-7, with 9 bases matching TRBD1. Trimming took 2 bases from V and 7 from J; bases not matched to a gene: 3. Germline V gene lookup returns CDR1 SGHTA and CDR2 FQGNSA. The CDR3 spans 13 residues. This chain's CDR3 is CASSLRTGEEQYF. The CDR3 DNA follows: TGTGCCAGCAGCTTACGGACAGGGGAAGAGCAGTACTTC.

In this sample, this clonotype turned up a few times. The rearrangement joins TRBV5-1 to TRBJ1-6, with 8 bases that match TRBD1. V was clipped by 1 base and J by 9 bases; unmatched bases: 6. Germline assignment: CDR1 SGHRS and CDR2 YFSETQ. The CDR3 is 15 amino acids. The CDR3: CASSLTRGQGSPLHF. CDR3 DNA: TGCGCCAGCAGCTTGACGAGAGGACAGGGTTCACCCCTCCACTTT. Full variable domain (remainder filled in from reference TRBV5-1 and TRBJ1-6): KAGVTQTPRYLIKTRGQQVTLSCSPISGHRSVSWYQQTPGQGLQFLFEYFSETQRNKGNFPGRFSGRQFSNSRSEMNVSTLELGDSALYLCASSLTRGQGSPLHFGNGTRLTVT.

For this clonotype: A read error is possible here, since a much larger clone lies one base away. The chain has TRBV7-2 and TRBJ2-1, with TRBD2 identical over 8 bases. Germline CDR1 and CDR2: SGHTA and FQGNSA. This CDR3 is 15 amino acids long. J lost 8 bases, V lost 6 bases, and 12 bases had no gene match. The CDR3 coding sequence is TGTACCAGCAGTCTCTCCGGGGGGGATTTGGATGAGCAGTTCTTC. As protein: CTSSLSGGDLDEQFF. Drawing the rest from reference TRBV7-2 and TRBJ2-1, the complete variable domain is GAGVSQSPSNKVTEKGKDVELRCDPISGHTALYWYRQSLGQGLEFLIYFQGNSAPDKSGLPSDRFSAERTGGSVSTLTIQRTQQEDSAVYLCTSSLSGGDLDEQFFGPGTRLTVL.

This chain joins TRBV7-9 and TRBJ1-1; D unresolved. CDR1 SEHNR and CDR2 FQNEAQ come from the germline V gene (reference sequence). This CDR3 has 15 amino acids. V dropped 5 bases and J dropped 1 base, with 14 bases sitting between them. This CDR3 is CASSELISGNTEAFF. Here the CDR3 DNA reads TGTGCCAGCAGCGAACTGATATCGGGGAACACTGAAGCTTTCTTT.

This clonotype was recorded only once. Since a much larger clone is just one base distant, this may be a read error. The chain joins TRBV5-6 to TRBJ2-5, with TRBD2 matching over 8 bases. The CDR3 extends over 16 amino acids. Germline values: CDR1 SGHDT, CDR2 YYEEEE. The CDR3 nucleotides are TGTGCCAGCAGCTTGGAAGCGGGAGAGGTAGGAGAGATCCAGTACTTC. This gives the protein CASSLEAGEVGEIQYF.

The sample holds a few counts of this clonotype. The chain is built from TRBV5-1 and TRBJ2-7, with TRBD1 identical over 7 bases. CDR1 and CDR2 from the germline V gene are SGHRS and YFSETQ. J gave up 8 bases and V 0 bases, and 5 bases lay outside the gene matches. The CDR3 runs 13 residues. The CDR3 loop reads CASSLDRGGKQYF. The CDR3 bases are TGCGCCAGCAGCTTGGACAGGGGTGGTAAGCAGTACTTC.

A note on this clonotype: One end of the junction is discordant with germline, which a read error may explain. J is TRBJ1-5 and V is TRBV27; D uncertain. The V gene's germline CDR1 is MNHEY and CDR2 SMNVEV (reference sequence). CDR3 length: 14 amino acids. The chain's CDR3 is CAGSFRRHNQPQHF. The CDR3, as DNA: TGTGCCGGCAGTTTCAGACGCCACAATCAGCCCCAGCATTTT.

This clonotype is judged medium-sized. The rearrangement joins TRBV9 to TRBJ1-1; D unclear. CDR1 SGDLS and CDR2 YYNGEE come from the germline V gene. The ends were cut back, 0 bases at V and 3 bases at J, with 6 bases in the middle. The length of the CDR3 is 13 residues. The CDR3 DNA follows: TGTGCCAGCAGCGTAGCTGGGGACACTGAAGCTTTCTTT. Its protein product is CASSVAGDTEAFF.

The chain links TRBV7-9 to TRBJ1-4; D gene ambiguous. This CDR3 is built from 14 residues. CDR1 is SEHNR, CDR2 FQNEAQ, per germline (reference sequence). Trimming left V 3 bases short and J 5 bases short, with 10 bases between. CDR3 in DNA: TGTGCCAGCAGCTTGCTTCCCGGGAATGAAAAACTGTTTTTT. As protein: CASSLLPGNEKLFF.

The V call is TRBV7-3, the J call TRBJ2-6, with a possible D match to TRBD1 (7 bases). This CDR3 contains 16 residues. V was shortened by 3 bases and J by 0 bases, with 9 bases between the two germline ends. Germline V gene lookup returns CDR1 SGHTA and CDR2 FQGTGA. The CDR3 is CASSFQGGSGANVLTF. The CDR3, as DNA: TGTGCCAGCAGCTTCCAGGGGGGCTCTGGGGCCAACGTCCTGACTTTC.

In this sample, this clonotype turned up a few times. This sequence joins TRBV5-1 and TRBJ1-4; D possibly corresponds to TRBD1 (5 bases). The CDR3 is 16 amino acids. Trimming shortened V by 4 bases and J by 8 bases, and 21 bases separated the two germline ends. CDR1 and CDR2 from the germline V gene are SGHRS and YFSETQ. The CDR3 DNA is TGCGCCAGCAGCCGAATCAACCGGGACGGGGAAGAAAAACTGTTTTTT. Translated, it gives CASSRINRDGEEKLFF.

The chain's CDR3 is CSVSPLTSGSHTQYF. For the CDR3, the DNA is TGCAGCGTAAGCCCTTTGACTAGCGGGAGCCATACGCAGTATTTT. The chain joins TRBV29-1 to TRBJ2-3; 12 bases line up with TRBD2. The CDR3 loop spans 15 amino acids. The V gene's germline CDR1 is SQVTM and CDR2 ANQGSEA. J was trimmed by 7 bases and V by 6 bases; bases with no gene match: 11.

This clonotype was recorded many times. The chain couples TRBV6-6 to TRBJ1-4, with D maybe TRBD1 (6 bases). Germline CDR1 reads MNHNY; CDR2 reads SVGAGI (reference sequence). This CDR3 contains 13 residues. Deletions cut 5 bases from V and 3 bases from J, with 7 bases between. CDR3 DNA sequence: TGTGCCAGCAGTGGACAGTCTAATGAAAAACTGTTTTTT. This encodes CASSGQSNEKLFF.

V gene TRBV24-1 combines with J gene TRBJ2-3, with 8 positions matching TRBD1. The CDR3 contains 15 residues. CDR1 is KGHDR, CDR2 SFDVKD, per germline. The V segment lost 3 bases and the J segment 3 bases; nucleotides outside the gene matches: 4. CDR3 bases: TGTGCCACCAGTGATGCAGGGGGCAGGACAGATACGCAGTATTTT. Its protein is CATSDAGGRTDTQYF.

This chain links TRBV21-1 with TRBJ2-2; the table's D call, TRBD1, was not checked against the DNA. TRBV21-1 is tagged as a pseudogene. There are 17 residues in the CDR3. CDR3 DNA: TGTGCCAGCAGCAAAAGAGGTCCGGGACAGGGAGCCGGGGAGCTGTTTTTT. Amino acid sequence: CASSKRGPGQGAGELFF.

This clonotype was detected a few times. Here the CDR3 DNA reads TGCGCCAGCATCCCCACACAGGATACGCAGTATTTT. Translated, it gives CASIPTQDTQYF. The chain is built from TRBV4-1 and TRBJ2-3; D gene uncertain. Germline values: CDR1 MGHRA, CDR2 YSYEKL. Trimming stripped 7 bases from V and 6 bases from J, with 11 bases between. CDR3 length: 12 residues.